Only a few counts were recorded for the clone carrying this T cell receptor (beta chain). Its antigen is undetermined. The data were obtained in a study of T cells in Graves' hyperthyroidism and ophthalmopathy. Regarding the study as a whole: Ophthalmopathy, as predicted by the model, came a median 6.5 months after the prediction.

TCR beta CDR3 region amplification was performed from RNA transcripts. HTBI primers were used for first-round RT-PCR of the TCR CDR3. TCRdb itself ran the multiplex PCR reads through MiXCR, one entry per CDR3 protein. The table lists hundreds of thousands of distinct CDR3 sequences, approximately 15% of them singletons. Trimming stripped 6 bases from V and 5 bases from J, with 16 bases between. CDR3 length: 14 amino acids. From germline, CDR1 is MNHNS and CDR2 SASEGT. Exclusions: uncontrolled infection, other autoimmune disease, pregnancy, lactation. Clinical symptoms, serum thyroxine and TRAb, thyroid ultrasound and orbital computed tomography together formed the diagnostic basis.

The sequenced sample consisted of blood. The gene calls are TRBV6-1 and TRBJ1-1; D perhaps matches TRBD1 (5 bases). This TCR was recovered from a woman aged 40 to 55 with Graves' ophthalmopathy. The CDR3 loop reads CASSHTVGETEAFF. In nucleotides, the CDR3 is TGTGCCAGCAGCCACACCGTAGGGGAAACTGAAGCTTTCTTT.